In its sample, the clone carrying this T cell receptor beta chain was seen a few times. Antigen: not known. The V and J ends lost 4 bases and 7 bases, in that order; junction bases with no gene match: 9. Germline CDR1 is SEHNR and CDR2 is FQNEAQ (reference sequence). There are 14 residues in the CDR3. Sequenced by immunoSEQ multiplex PCR; TCRdb stores in-frame clones only, minus some. The sample carries roughly 130,000 clones, around nine tenths recorded once. The data are from a study of cytomegalovirus exposure and HLA in healthy donors. Study results and caveats: Whilst most TCR sequences proved rare, a subset of public TCRs occurred across many donors. The listing of roughly 160 TCR beta chains classed them as cytomegalovirus-associated.

The receptor's source is a man under 40 in good health and CMV-seronegative. The chain links TRBV7-9 to TRBJ2-7; 8 nucleotides match TRBD2. Sequenced material: PBMCs. The CDR3 DNA sequence: TGTGCCAGCAGCTCCGTGGGACTAGAAGGGGAGCAGTACTTC. Translated, it gives CASSSVGLEGEQYF.